This T cell receptor (beta chain) comes out of a study of T-cell reconstitution after alpha-beta-depleted transplantation in children. The germline V gene encodes CDR1 SGHRS and CDR2 YFSETQ. CDR3 length: 15 residues. V lost 4 bases and J lost 4, with 17 bases in between. For TCRbeta, the library was prepared with unique molecular identifiers. MiXCR was run by TCRdb on the PCR reads, yielding one entry per CDR3 protein. The table shows 640,000 or so distinct CDR3 sequences, with approximately 16% occurring only once. The TCR comes from a human donor who donated a stem cell graft to a child with acute myeloid leukemia. This chain joins TRBV5-1 and TRBJ1-2; no clear D gene. The specimen was PBMCs from the stem cell graft donor, collected from the stem cell graft. The CDR3 nucleotides are TGCGCCAGCAGCCTGATGAAGGAGAAGGGCTATGGCTACACCTTC. Encoded protein: CASSLMKEKGYGYTF.